These 22 T cell receptor beta chains share one sample of origin, sequenced in a study of shared clonotypes between healthy human individuals. Selected positively for CCR7 and CD45RO-negative, naive CD8 cells excluded terminally differentiated effector memory CD45RA+ cells. Repertoires were generated with immunoSEQ multiplex PCR, while TCRdb's copy carries only in-frame clones and drops some. The data hold around 550,000 clones, with 90% to 95% observed a single time. Sequenced input: naive CD8+ T cells sorted from blood. These TCRs come from a woman younger than 45 in good health.

The chain couples TRBV29-1 to TRBJ1-2; the D is unclear. CDR1 is SQVTM and CDR2 is ANQGSEA in the germline V gene. V gave up 4 bases and J gave up 4 bases, with 10 bases separating them. The CDR3 spans 12 residues. CDR3 amino acids: CSVAPGSYGYTF. The CDR3 DNA follows: TGCAGCGTTGCCCCGGGAAGCTATGGCTACACCTTC.

This chain links TRBV30 with TRBJ2-2, with no clear D. The CDR3 is 14 residues long. Trimming removed 4 bases from V and 0 bases from J, with 9 bases in between. CDR1 and CDR2 from the germline V gene are GTSNPN and SVGIG (reference sequence). The CDR3 region has the DNA TGTGCCTGGACCCACTGGACGAACACCGGGGAGCTGTTTTTT. Its protein is CAWTHWTNTGELFF.

The CDR3 reads CASSGGNQPQHF. DNA of the CDR3: TGTGCCAGCAGTGGAGGAAATCAGCCCCAGCATTTT. The gene calls are TRBV27 and TRBJ1-5; D gene unclear. The V and J ends lost 5 bases and 4 bases respectively, with 6 bases between them. From germline, CDR1 is MNHEY and CDR2 SMNVEV (reference sequence). The CDR3 runs to 12 residues.

Notes on this clone: Compared with germline, one end of the junction differs, possibly owing to a read error. The chain has TRBV29-1 and TRBJ2-5; TRBD2 matches 15 bases. CDR1 is SQVTM and CDR2 is ANQGSEA in the germline V gene. The CDR3 consists of 13 residues. The CDR3 sequence: CSVEEGLAGGRNF. DNA of the CDR3: TGCAGCGTTGAAGAGGGACTAGCGGGAGGCCGGAACTTC.

This sequence joins TRBV7-3 and TRBJ2-2, with a weak D call TRBD2 (6 bases). Trimming cost V 2 bases and J 2 bases, with 9 bases left between them. Germline-derived CDR1 and CDR2 are SGHTA and FQGTGA. The CDR3 has 15 amino acids. CDR3 nucleotide sequence: TGTGCCAGCAGCTTAGCTAGCGACAACACCGGGGAGCTGTTTTTT. It translates to CASSLASDNTGELFF.

J is TRBJ2-7 and V is TRBV7-6; the D call may be TRBD1 or TRBD2 (5 bases each). Germline CDR1 SGHVS, CDR2 FNYEAQ. The V gene lost 0 bases and the J gene lost 4 bases, with 13 bases spanning the gap. The CDR3 totals 15 residues. CDR3 in DNA: TGTGCCAGCAGCTTAGCCGGGACGGGGTATTACGAGCAGTACTTC. As protein: CASSLAGTGYYEQYF. Full variable domain (outside the CDR3, taken from reference TRBV7-6 and TRBJ2-7): GAGVSQSPRYKVTKRGQDVALRCDPISGHVSLYWYRQALGQGPEFLTYFNYEAQQDKSGLPNDRFSAERPEGSISTLTIQRTEQRDSAMYRCASSLAGTGYYEQYFGPGTRLTVT.

The chain has TRBV9 and TRBJ1-1; no clear D gene. Trimming stripped 3 bases from V and 5 bases from J, with 11 bases between. The V gene's germline CDR1 is SGDLS and CDR2 YYNGEE. The CDR3 consists of 13 residues. CDR3 sequence reads: CASSAGVSTEAFF. CDR3 sequence (DNA): TGTGCCAGCAGCGCCGGGGTATCTACTGAAGCTTTCTTT.

The chain carries TRBV19 and TRBJ1-1, with 10 bases fitting TRBD1. The CDR3 has 15 amino acids. Trimming cost V 5 bases and J 6 bases; bases outside gene matches: 9. From germline, CDR1 is LNHDA and CDR2 SQIVND (reference sequence). The CDR3 region is CASSSTDRGFAEAFF. In nucleotides, the CDR3 is TGTGCCAGTAGTTCAACGGACAGGGGGTTCGCTGAAGCTTTCTTT. Supplemented by reference TRBV19 and TRBJ1-1, the full variable domain reads DGGITQSPKYLFRKEGQNVTLSCEQNLNHDAMYWYRQDPGQGLRLIYYSQIVNDFQKGDIAEGYSVSREKKESFPLTVTSAQKNPTAFYLCASSSTDRGFAEAFFGQGTRLTVV.

The chain combines TRBV4-2 with TRBJ2-7, with 8 bases that match TRBD1. The CDR3 runs 15 residues. CDR1 is LGHNA, CDR2 YNFKEQ, per germline. V lost 3 bases, J lost 1 base, and 5 bases stayed unmatched. The CDR3: CASSHGQGRSYEQYF. The DNA of the CDR3 is TGTGCCAGCAGCCATGGACAGGGTCGATCCTACGAGCAGTACTTC.

This chain uses TRBV4-2 with TRBJ2-7; 10 bases fit TRBD2. Trimming cost V 4 bases and J 2 bases; bases outside gene matches: 11. The CDR3 covers 17 residues. Germline loops: CDR1 LGHNA, CDR2 YNFKEQ. CDR3 bases: TGTGCCAGCAGCCCGTTGACTAGCGGGCGTAACCCCTACGAGCAGTACTTC. Translated, it gives CASSPLTSGRNPYEQYF.

The V gene is TRBV5-6, the J gene TRBJ2-5; TRBD2 matches at 10 bases. Gene TRBJ2-7 matches the end of the DNA better, so the J call may be wrong. The germline V gene encodes CDR1 SGHDT and CDR2 YYEEEE. The CDR3 runs 13 residues. The CDR3 loop is CASSPSGSLEQYF. CDR3 bases: TGTGCCAGCAGCCCTAGCGGGAGTCTCGAGCAGTACTTC.

Notes on this clone: Other DNA sequences in the sample encode the same CDR3. DNA for the CDR3: TGTGCCAGCAGCTCTGCGGTTAATGAGCAGTTCTTC. It codes for CASSSAVNEQFF. The chain is built from TRBV5-4 and TRBJ2-1; D not certain. V was clipped by 3 bases and J by 7 bases, with 8 bases between them. Germline lookup yields CDR1 SGHNT and CDR2 YYREEE (reference sequence). This CDR3 region has 12 residues.

The rearrangement joins TRBV4-2 to TRBJ2-7; D might be TRBD1 (6 bases). Per germline, CDR1 LGHNA and CDR2 YNFKEQ. CDR3 length: 14 residues. Deletions cut 3 bases from V and 6 bases from J, with 15 bases between. The CDR3 DNA sequence: TGTGCCAGCAGCCAGCCGGGACAACCTTTCGAGCAGTACTTC. Its translation is CASSQPGQPFEQYF.

The genes are TRBV15 and TRBJ2-2; no firm D call. Trimming pared 0 bases from V and 0 bases from J, leaving 5 bases between. The CDR3 is 15 amino acids. Germline CDR1 LNHNV, CDR2 YYDKDF (reference sequence). CDR3 amino acids: CATSRETANTGELFF. CDR3 DNA: TGTGCCACCAGCAGAGAAACAGCGAACACCGGGGAGCTGTTTTTT.

The rearrangement uses TRBV9 and TRBJ2-1, with D possibly being TRBD2 (6 bases). The germline V and J ends were trimmed by 0 bases and 0 bases, with 7 bases remaining between them. The CDR3 spans 15 residues. Germline assignment: CDR1 SGDLS and CDR2 YYNGEE. CDR3 in amino acids: CASSVGLGSYNEQFF. DNA for the CDR3: TGTGCCAGCAGCGTAGGACTAGGCTCCTACAATGAGCAGTTCTTC.

V is TRBV5-4 and J is TRBJ2-1; 12 nucleotides align to TRBD1. Looked up from germline, CDR1 is SGHNT and CDR2 is YYREEE (reference sequence). This CDR3 has 17 residues. With V trimmed by 5 bases and J by 9 bases, 15 bases remained unmatched. The chain's CDR3 is CASRYGSGQGAPSEQFF. Written as DNA, the CDR3 is TGTGCCAGCAGGTATGGGTCGGGACAGGGGGCGCCGAGTGAGCAGTTCTTC.

The count of this clone is one. The V gene is TRBV4-1, the J gene TRBJ1-3; D might be TRBD1 (5 bases). Per the germline V gene, CDR1 is MGHRA and CDR2 is YSYEKL. V was trimmed by 1 base and J by 4 bases, leaving 11 bases between them. The length of the CDR3 is 15 residues. The CDR3 loop reads CASSQGQGLGNTIYF. As DNA, the CDR3 is TGCGCCAGCAGCCAAGGGCAGGGATTAGGAAACACCATATATTTT.

The rearrangement joins TRBV28 to TRBJ2-6; possible D gene TRBD2, 6 bases. The V end was cut by 6 bases, the J end by 1 base, with 16 bases between. The germline V gene encodes CDR1 MDHEN and CDR2 SYDVKM. The CDR3 is made up of 17 amino acids. DNA of the CDR3: TGTGCCAGCAGGGGCCGGGGACTCCTTTCTGGGGCCAACGTCCTGACTTTC. It yields the protein CASRGRGLLSGANVLTF.

The chain recombines TRBV19 with TRBJ1-1; D unresolved. Trimming took 5 bases from V and 4 from J, leaving 11 bases between them. This CDR3 comprises 13 residues. Germline lookup yields CDR1 LNHDA and CDR2 SQIVND (reference sequence). CDR3 in DNA: TGTGCCAGTAGTCGTTCTTTGAGCACTGAAGCTTTCTTT. Its translation: CASSRSLSTEAFF.

This rearrangement joins TRBV4-1 to TRBJ1-1; the match to TRBD1 covers 7 bases. CDR3 size: 15 residues. Germline trimming cut 4 bases from V and 5 bases from J; bases unmatched to any gene: 10. The germline gives CDR1 MGHRA, CDR2 YSYEKL. The CDR3 is CASSLSTGFRTEAFF. The CDR3 DNA sequence: TGCGCCAGCAGCCTGTCGACAGGGTTTCGGACTGAAGCTTTCTTT.

The J gene is TRBJ2-1, the V gene TRBV27; tentatively, D is TRBD2 (5 bases). Per germline, CDR1 MNHEY and CDR2 SMNVEV (reference sequence). The ends were cut back, 5 bases at V and 0 bases at J, with 8 bases in the middle. The CDR3 loop spans 14 amino acids. The CDR3 sequence is CASSEGDSYNEQFF. Written as DNA, the CDR3 is TGTGCCAGCAGTGAGGGAGACTCCTACAATGAGCAGTTCTTC.

The table lists this clone with a count of one. The chain links TRBV28 to TRBJ1-2, with unresolved D. V lost 8 bases and J lost 3, with 22 bases in between. This CDR3 has 16 amino acids. Per germline, CDR1 MDHEN and CDR2 SYDVKM. As DNA, the CDR3 is TGTGCCAGCGAAGGATTCGGCCCCGACGGGCACTATGGCTACACCTTC. Translating it yields CASEGFGPDGHYGYTF.